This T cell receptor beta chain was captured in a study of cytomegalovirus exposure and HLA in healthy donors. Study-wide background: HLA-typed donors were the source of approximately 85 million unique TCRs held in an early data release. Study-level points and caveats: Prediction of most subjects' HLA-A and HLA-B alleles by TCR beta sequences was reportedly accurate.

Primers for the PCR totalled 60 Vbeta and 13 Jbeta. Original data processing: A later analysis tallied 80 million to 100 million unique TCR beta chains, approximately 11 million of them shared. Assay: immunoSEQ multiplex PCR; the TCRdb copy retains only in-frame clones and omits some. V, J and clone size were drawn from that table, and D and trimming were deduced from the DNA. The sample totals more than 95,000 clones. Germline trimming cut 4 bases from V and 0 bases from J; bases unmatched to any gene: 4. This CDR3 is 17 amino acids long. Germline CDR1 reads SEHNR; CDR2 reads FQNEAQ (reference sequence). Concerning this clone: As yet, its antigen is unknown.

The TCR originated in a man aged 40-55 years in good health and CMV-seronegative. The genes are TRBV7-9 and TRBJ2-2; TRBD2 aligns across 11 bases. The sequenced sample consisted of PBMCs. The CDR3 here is CASSSRLAGPNTGELFF. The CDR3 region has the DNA TGTGCCAGCAGCTCCCGACTAGCGGGACCGAACACCGGGGAGCTGTTTTTT.